The clone carrying this T cell receptor beta chain was observed once. These data are taken from a study of T cell responses to AZD1222 COVID-19 vaccine. The assay was immunoSEQ multiplex PCR, and TCRdb's table has in-frame clones only and misses some. The top ten hold 9.5% to 15% of the sample, which has roughly 120,000 clones, around 83% seen once. Trimming took 3 bases from V and 3 from J, leaving 12 bases between them. The CDR3 is 15 residues long. The germline V gene encodes CDR1 WNHNN and CDR2 SYGVQD (reference sequence). V gene TRBV10-1 combines with J gene TRBJ2-1; D remains ambiguous. Sequenced material: peripheral blood, taken on day 0 of AZD1222 vaccination. This clonotype was obtained from an adult in good health. The CDR3 DNA sequence: TGCGCCAGCAGTGAAGGCTGGCCCTACTACAATGAGCAGTTCTTC. Amino acid sequence: CASSEGWPYYNEQFF.